Here is one TCR beta chain with its context. Its specific antigen is unknown. Base qualities are not at hand, and no much larger clone is one base apart. The donors were healthy, HIV-negative adults with no recently reported acute infections or vaccinations. Only Caucasian adults living in Nashville, Tennessee, USA were represented among the donors. CD4+ T cells were enriched by magnetic negative selection, after which naive cells were positively selected on CD45RA and the negative fraction was taken as the memory subset. Blood was collected by leukapheresis, and PBMCs were isolated by Ficoll-Histopaque density gradient centrifugation and then cryopreserved in liquid nitrogen vapor phase. Purity and quantity of every magnetically sorted T cell population were checked by analytical flow cytometry. Each sorted fraction had its genomic DNA isolated and then quantified by UV absorbance on a Nanodrop 2000c.

The CDR3 runs 12 amino acids, cysteine and phenylalanine included. CDR3 DNA is the only sequence kept; it has 36 bases, read in frame from the first base. Per the germline V gene (reference sequence), GTSNPN is the CDR1 and SVGIG is the CDR2. V is cut by 4 bases and J by 10 bases, and the space between the germline ends is 11 bases. This sample was taken from a study of shared clonotypes between healthy human individuals (dated by TCRdb to 2020 to 2021). Study-level background: Two women and three men aged 18 to 49 years were included in the cohort. Per donor, leukapheresis produced somewhere between about 0.9 and 10 billion PBMCs. To increase sequencing depth and limit assay-specific biases, TCR repertoire library preparation and sequencing were carried out by different laboratories using diverse techniques. To estimate repertoire size and how much clonotypes are shared between individuals, the study performed deep sequencing of blood TCR repertoires from 4 to 6 healthy adults. For each donor, CD4 naive and CD4 memory were each run on three plates, CD8 naive on two plates, and CD8 memory on one plate.

Here is what the overall study found, with its caveats: Only blood was sampled, and tissue TCR repertoires likely differ from those in blood. Naive subsets generally had larger estimated clonotype richness than memory subsets. Pairwise subsampling led to the expectation that sequencing depth would affect the degree of clonotype sharing among donors. Compared with non-shared clonotypes, clonotypes shared by all four sorted-subset donors had higher generation probabilities. Because the study included only a small number of donors, the genetic and exposure-history diversity represented was limited. About 5% of naive CD4, around 3.5% of naive CD8, 2.3% of memory CD4, and over 0.35% of memory CD8 clonotypes were shared across a few donors. Incomplete sequencing was indicated by rarefaction of sorted-subset datasets, despite the large sequencing depth.

TCR CDR3 regions were amplified from genomic DNA by multiplex PCR using the deep immunoSEQ assay. Genomic DNA extracted from each cell subset was distributed evenly over all wells of several immunoSEQ 96-well plates, and each plate served as one replicate. For sorted subsets, about 200 ng genomic DNA, equal to 25,000 to 35,000 T cell genomes, was loaded into each replicate PCR. Purified libraries were quantified with a Qubit 3.0 fluorometer, sized on a Bioanalyzer 2100, and re-quantified with the KAPA Library Quantification kit. A separate single-read 150-cycle Illumina NextSeq 550 flow cell was used to sequence each immunoSEQ 96-well plate. Under the source paper's analysis protocol: The immunoSEQ output contained only junctional sequences without quality scores, so filtering could not match that applied to full-length reads. To assign V/J genes and CDR3, sequences were annotated against IMGT germline references using PyIR, a Python wrapper for IgBLAST v1.9. Any read was removed if the V/J assignment was weak (E-value above 1e-6), the CDR3 was missing, or the read contained stop codons, out-of-frame junctions, or ambiguous translated residues. V3J clonotypes were defined as sequences sharing an identical inferred V gene, J gene, and CDR3 amino acid sequence. The percentage overlap between two repertoires was calculated by dividing the number of shared unique clonotypes by the size of the smaller repertoire. RTK rarefaction, the Chao1 estimator, and Recon v2.1 estimates of unobserved clonotypes were used to assess repertoire richness. Generation probabilities for all TCRbeta clonotypes obtained by the gDNA method from a few donors were computed using OLGA. The clones in this table, taken by TCRdb from immuneACCESS, are in-frame only. Not every clone is retained; where verified, under half of the shortfall comes from an unresolved V gene, and the cause of the rest is unknown. V, J and clone size are taken as reported in that table, and D and trimming were inferred from the DNA itself. The sample table contains about 2 million clones; only one count was recorded for over 85% of them. In total, the top ten clones hold 0.13% of the sample.

The chain couples TRBV30 to TRBJ2-6; the D gene remains uncertain. The TCR comes from a man between 18 and 35 years old in good health. The sequenced sample was naive CD4+ T cells sorted from blood. The cell subset or site label, as the study defines it: CD45RA+ positively selected. In nucleotides, the sequence is TGTGCCTGGACCTATTCAGGTAACGTCCTGACTTTC. It encodes CAWTYSGNVLTF.